This passage covers 29 T cell receptor beta chains from one sample sequenced in a study of response to subunit inactivated influenza vaccine. A single record per CDR3 protein comes from TCRdb applying MiXCR to the RT-PCR reads. The sample shows 300,000 to 350,000 distinct CDR3 sequences, roughly 22% of them seen only once. Sequencing was performed on PBMCs from blood, taken approximately 20 months after vaccination. These receptor sequences come from a man aged 45 to 75 who received an inactivated influenza vaccine.

V gene TRBV4-3 combines with J gene TRBJ2-2, with a weak D call TRBD2 (5 bases). Per germline, CDR1 LGHNA and CDR2 YSLEER. The V end was cut by 4 bases, the J end by 0 bases, with 9 bases between. The CDR3 runs 15 residues. The CDR3 loop reads CASSLGAANTGELFF. CDR3 nucleotide sequence: TGCGCCAGCAGCCTTGGAGCGGCGAACACCGGGGAGCTGTTTTTT.

The V gene is TRBV21-1, the J gene TRBJ2-1; the table gives TRBD1 as D, unverified against the DNA. TRBV21-1 is designated a pseudogene. There are 15 residues in the CDR3. CDR3 sequence (DNA): TGTGCCAGCATCCCCCGGTTGCCGATGAACAATGAGCAGTTCTTC. This encodes CASIPRLPMNNEQFF.

This clonotype was recorded at least ten times. This rearrangement joins TRBV18 to TRBJ2-3; D is possibly TRBD2 (5 bases). Germline loops: CDR1 KGHSH, CDR2 LQKENI. Between the trimmed V and J ends, which lost 1 base and 3 bases, there was a span of 8 bases. The CDR3 is 14 amino acids. The DNA for the CDR3 is TGTGCCAGCTCACCACTAGCGATTACAGATACGCAGTATTTT. Translated, it gives CASSPLAITDTQYF. Full variable domain (outside the CDR3, taken from reference TRBV18 and TRBJ2-3): NAGVMQNPRHLVRRRGQEARLRCSPMKGHSHVYWYRQLPEEGLKFMVYLQKENIIDESGMPKERFSAEFPKEGPSILRIQQVVRGDSAAYFCASSPLAITDTQYFGPGTRLTVL.

The V and J genes are TRBV4-3 and TRBJ2-1; D not resolved. Trimming pared 0 bases from V and 7 bases from J, leaving 10 bases between. The V gene's germline CDR1 is LGHNA and CDR2 YSLEER. There are 14 residues in the CDR3. The CDR3 region has the DNA TGCGCCAGCAGCCAAGAGGCTGCTGGGAATGAGCAGTTCTTC. Translated, it gives CASSQEAAGNEQFF.

In its sample, this clonotype was seen a few times. The junction does not match germline at one end; this may be a read error. This sequence joins TRBV2 and TRBJ1-6; tentative D call: TRBD1 (6 bases). Germline assignment: CDR1 SNHLY and CDR2 FYNNEI. The CDR3 covers 13 residues. CDR3 DNA: TGTGCCGGCAGGACAGAGAATAATTCACCCCTCCACTTT. This encodes CAGRTENNSPLHF.

CDR3 nucleotides: TGTGCCAGCAGCGTGGGGCCCAGTTCCTACGAGCAGTACTTC. Translating it yields CASSVGPSSYEQYF. The chain recombines TRBV9 with TRBJ2-7; D possibly corresponds to TRBD1 (5 bases). Germline CDR1 is SGDLS and CDR2 is YYNGEE. This CDR3 is built from 14 residues. Trimming took off 2 bases at V and 1 base at J, with 10 bases between the two ends.

This sequence joins TRBV6-2 or TRBV6-3 and TRBJ2-5; D is ambiguous. This CDR3 region has 14 residues. Germline V CDR1 and CDR2: MNHEY, SVGEGT. Between the trimmed V and J ends, which lost 2 bases and 2 bases, there was a span of 9 bases. The CDR3 loop is CASSYAAVQETQYF. The DNA of the CDR3 is TGTGCCAGCAGTTACGCGGCCGTGCAAGAGACCCAGTACTTC.

The chain employs TRBV7-2 and TRBJ2-3; D tentatively reads TRBD1 or TRBD2 (6 bases each). Germline values: CDR1 SGHTA, CDR2 FQGNSA. This CDR3 contains 14 residues. V was cut by 1 base and J by 6 bases, with 11 bases left in between. CDR3 nucleotide sequence: TGTGCCAGCAGCTTAGTAGGGGGGTCGGATACGCAGTATTTT. Protein product: CASSLVGGSDTQYF.

This clonotype was counted only a few times. V usage is TRBV20-1 and J usage is TRBJ1-2; a possible D gene is TRBD1 (5 bases). The CDR3 spans 14 residues. Germline V gene lookup returns CDR1 DFQATT and CDR2 SNEGSKA (reference sequence). V lost 5 bases and J 4 bases, leaving 17 bases between the germline ends. The CDR3 loop reads CSAVIGSGTYGYTF. CDR3 nucleotide sequence: TGCAGTGCTGTAATCGGGTCAGGGACCTATGGCTACACCTTC.

The chain couples TRBV30 to TRBJ1-1; perhaps TRBD1 as D (5 bases). Trimming shortened V by 5 bases and J by 0 bases, and 16 bases separated the two germline ends. CDR3 size: 15 residues. Germline CDR1 GTSNPN, CDR2 SVGIG (reference sequence). DNA of the CDR3: TGTGCCTGGGGCCCCGGGACTTCCATGAACACTGAAGCTTTCTTT. Its protein product is CAWGPGTSMNTEAFF.

The chain has TRBV12-3 or TRBV12-4 and TRBJ2-2; D is possibly TRBD1 or TRBD2 (5 bases each). The CDR3 is 14 residues long. V gave up 6 bases and J gave up 3 bases, with 11 bases separating them. This chain's CDR3 is CASSRGPHTGELFF. CDR3 in DNA: TGTGCCAGCAGCCGGGGACCACACACCGGGGAGCTGTTTTTT.

V is TRBV5-1 and J is TRBJ1-4, with 12 bases lining up with TRBD1. Trimming cost V 4 bases and J 8 bases; bases outside gene matches: 9. This CDR3 spans 16 amino acids. The germline CDR1 and CDR2 sequences are SGHRS and YFSETQ. CDR3 region: CASSPGTGGGREKLFF. The DNA for the CDR3 is TGCGCCAGCAGCCCAGGGACAGGGGGCGGACGCGAAAAACTGTTTTTT.

The chain employs TRBV20-1 and TRBJ1-2; D might be TRBD1 (5 bases). Germline assignment: CDR1 DFQATT and CDR2 SNEGSKA (reference sequence). V shed 6 bases and J shed 8 bases, with 22 bases lying between them. This CDR3 is built from 14 residues. CDR3 nucleotides: TGCAGTGCCCCCCGGGACCGAATACGAAAGGGCTACACCTTC. This gives the protein CSAPRDRIRKGYTF.

This rearrangement joins TRBV7-9 to TRBJ1-6, with D tentatively TRBD1 (5 bases). The CDR3 consists of 16 residues. V was trimmed by 3 bases and J by 1 base, leaving 10 bases between them. Germline V gene lookup returns CDR1 SEHNR and CDR2 FQNEAQ (reference sequence). The CDR3 DNA reads as TGTGCCAGCAGCTTTTTCCAGGGTTCCTATAATTCACCCCTCCACTTT. Translation gives CASSFFQGSYNSPLHF.

This clonotype was detected ten times or more. This sequence joins TRBV12-3 or TRBV12-4 and TRBJ1-2; D gene ambiguous. The CDR3 is 13 amino acids. The V gene lost 0 bases and the J gene lost 8 bases, with 10 bases spanning the gap. The CDR3 loop is CASSLALLGGYTF. Here the CDR3 DNA reads TGTGCCAGCAGTTTAGCCCTGTTGGGGGGCTACACCTTC.

V and J are TRBV6-2 or TRBV6-3 and TRBJ2-7; the D gene is possibly TRBD2 (5 bases). The CDR3 covers 13 residues. V was shortened by 4 bases and J by 6 bases, with 13 bases between the two germline ends. Germline V gene sequence: CDR1 MNHEY, CDR2 SVGEGT. CDR3 DNA sequence: TGTGCCAGCAGTTCCTCCGGGATCTTCGAGCAGTACTTC. Its protein product is CASSSSGIFEQYF.

The V call is TRBV20-1, the J call TRBJ2-1, with TRBD2 identical over 8 bases. The V segment lost 1 base and the J segment 4 bases; nucleotides outside the gene matches: 6. Germline V gene sequence: CDR1 DFQATT, CDR2 SNEGSKA (reference sequence). This CDR3 contains 15 residues. CDR3 protein: CSARAGGRNYNEQFF. The CDR3 DNA reads TGCAGTGCTAGAGCGGGGGGGCGGAATTACAATGAGCAGTTCTTC.

This chain connects TRBV6-5 to TRBJ2-3; TRBD2 agrees at 10 bases. Germline CDR1 and CDR2: MNHEY and SVGAGI. The CDR3 sequence is 17 residues long. With 4 bases clipped from V and 4 bases from J, the junction kept 11 bases outside the gene matches. The CDR3 nucleotides are TGTGCCAGCAGTTCCGATCGAGCGGGGGGGCCATCAGATACGCAGTATTTT. Translating gives CASSSDRAGGPSDTQYF.

The chain has TRBV19 and TRBJ1-2, with a possible D match to TRBD1 (6 bases). Germline V lookup: CDR1 LNHDA, CDR2 SQIVND (reference sequence). V gave up 11 bases and J gave up 4 bases, with 20 bases separating them. CDR3 length: 14 residues. The CDR3, as DNA: TGTGCCGCCCAAGGTCAGGGGCGCAGCTATGGCTACACCTTC. Translated: CAAQGQGRSYGYTF.

In this sample, this clonotype turned up many times. The chain combines TRBV7-9 with TRBJ1-5; D possibly corresponds to TRBD1 (5 bases). Trimming cost V 1 base and J 0 bases, with 10 bases left between them. The CDR3 length is 16 residues. The germline V gene encodes CDR1 SEHNR and CDR2 FQNEAQ (reference sequence). The CDR3 region is CASSLVRDPSNQPQHF. CDR3 bases: TGTGCCAGCAGCTTAGTTCGGGACCCTAGCAATCAGCCCCAGCATTTT.

The chain has TRBV12-3 or TRBV12-4 and TRBJ1-6; tentative D call: TRBD1 (6 bases). V lost 8 bases and J 14 bases, leaving 16 bases between the germline ends. The CDR3 consists of 12 residues. In DNA, the CDR3 is TGTGCCAGCGGTGAGGGGGGCATCACCCTCCACTTT. It specifies CASGEGGITLHF.

This clonotype has more than one count but fewer than ten. The chain is built from TRBV20-1 and TRBJ2-1, with a weak D call TRBD2 (6 bases). With 6 bases removed from V and 12 bases from J, the gap between germline ends came to 12 bases. This CDR3 spans 10 amino acids. CDR1 DFQATT and CDR2 SNEGSKA come from the germline V gene (reference sequence). CDR3: CSANGGAQFF. The CDR3 DNA reads TGCAGTGCAAACGGCGGGGCGCAGTTCTTC.

The chain has TRBV20-1 and TRBJ1-6; 7 nucleotides match TRBD1. CDR3 length: 14 amino acids. The trim removed 3 bases at V and 9 bases at J, leaving 8 bases unmatched. Looked up from germline, CDR1 is DFQATT and CDR2 is SNEGSKA (reference sequence). CDR3 sequence reads: CSARKGTDRSPLHF. In DNA form, the CDR3 reads TGCAGTGCTAGGAAAGGGACAGACCGTTCACCCCTCCACTTT.

The table lists this clonotype with a few counts. The chain couples TRBV5-6 to TRBJ1-2; D gene ambiguous. V was shortened by 4 bases and J by 0 bases, with 19 bases between the two germline ends. CDR1 is SGHDT and CDR2 is YYEEEE in the germline V gene. This CDR3 contains 17 residues. The CDR3 is CASSGIAVRSSNYGYTF. The CDR3 DNA is TGTGCCAGCAGCGGGATTGCGGTCAGATCTTCTAACTATGGCTACACCTTC.

J is TRBJ1-1 and V is TRBV20-1, with D possibly matching TRBD1 (5 bases). The germline V and J ends were trimmed by 2 bases and 6 bases, with 13 bases remaining between them. The CDR3 runs 13 residues. Germline V gives CDR1 DFQATT, CDR2 SNEGSKA (reference sequence). The CDR3 bases are TGCAGTGCTAGACAGGGCGAAGGAGCTGAAGCTTTCTTT. Amino acids: CSARQGEGAEAFF.

The chain employs TRBV6-2 or TRBV6-3 and TRBJ2-1; D gene unclear. The V end lost 0 bases, the J end lost 7 bases, and 22 bases lay between the germline ends. Per the germline V gene, CDR1 is MNHEY and CDR2 is SVGEGT. The CDR3 covers 18 residues. CDR3 residues: CASSYSVTDEKRINEQFF. The CDR3 nucleotides read TGTGCCAGCAGTTACTCGGTAACCGACGAGAAGAGGATAAATGAGCAGTTCTTC.

This clonotype turned up a few times. The chain joins TRBV7-9 to TRBJ1-1; no reliable D call. Trimming took off 5 bases at V and 6 bases at J, with 13 bases between the two ends. Germline V gives CDR1 SEHNR, CDR2 FQNEAQ (reference sequence). The CDR3 runs 13 residues. The CDR3: CASSPRTNAEAFF. DNA for the CDR3: TGTGCCAGCAGCCCGAGGACCAATGCTGAAGCTTTCTTT.

The chain carries TRBV4-3 and TRBJ1-6; D is uncertain. The CDR3 has 15 residues. Deletions cut 1 base from V and 6 bases from J, with 10 bases between. Germline V gives CDR1 LGHNA, CDR2 YSLEER. CDR3 sequence (DNA): TGCGCCAGCAGCCAAGGATACAGTAGTAATTCACCCCTCCACTTT. Translated: CASSQGYSSNSPLHF.

The sample holds many counts of this clonotype. The rearrangement links TRBV4-3 to TRBJ1-3; 7 positions agree with TRBD1. Looked up from germline, CDR1 is LGHNA and CDR2 is YSLEER. There are 18 residues in the CDR3. V lost 1 base and J lost 3; bases outside the gene matches: 12. The CDR3 region is CASSQGAQGTDFGNTIYF. As DNA, the CDR3 is TGCGCCAGCAGCCAAGGGGCCCAAGGGACAGATTTTGGAAACACCATATATTTT.